The 10 T cell receptor beta chains reported below all come from one sample, sequenced in a study of T cell clusters in autoimmune cytopenias. Multiplex touch-down PCR amplified TRB using TRB-A and TRB-B pools in one tube. Reprocessing the multiplex PCR reads, TCRdb reports a single entry for every CDR3 protein and omits DNA. The data show about 2,800 distinct CDR3 sequences, and the top ten clones hold about 9.6%. TRB was amplified from 250 ng of peripheral blood genomic DNA per sample. Sequenced input: peripheral blood. These receptors all stem from a human donor with an autoimmune cytopenia or autoimmune hepatitis (not recorded which).

This clonotype registers large (0.1 to 1%) by frequency. J is TRBJ1-2 and V is TRBV29-1. The CDR3 is 15 residues long. From germline, CDR1 is SQVTM and CDR2 ANQGSEA. CDR3 residues: CSVEGEAGPNYGYTF.

This clonotype is called medium-sized based on its frequency. The chain is built from TRBV6-5 and TRBJ1-2; TCRdb's D gene call, TRBD1, goes unchecked for lack of DNA. This CDR3 comprises 12 residues. Looked up from germline, CDR1 is MNHEY and CDR2 is SVGAGI. The CDR3 region is CASSQGASGYTF.

This clonotype is classed as medium-sized by frequency. The chain links TRBV7-3 to TRBJ2-1; TCRdb's D call, TRBD2, is unchecked because there is no DNA. CDR3 length equals 17 residues. Germline lookup yields CDR1 SGHTA and CDR2 FQGTGA. The CDR3 sequence is CASSSRPGTSGNNEQFF.

Judged by frequency, this clonotype is medium-sized. The rearrangement joins TRBV6-1 to TRBJ2-2; lacking DNA, the TRBD1 call made by TCRdb goes unchecked. Per germline, CDR1 MNHNS and CDR2 SASEGT. The CDR3 is 16 amino acids. The CDR3 is CASSDQPTGNTGELFF.

This clonotype is classed as medium-sized by frequency. The chain couples TRBV7-2 to TRBJ1-1. The CDR3 contains 14 residues. Germline CDR1 SGHTA, CDR2 FQGNSA. The CDR3 reads CASSLEYLNTEAFF.

This clonotype is called medium-sized based on its frequency. The rearrangement links TRBV18 to TRBJ2-7; as DNA is missing, the TRBD1 call by TCRdb cannot be tested. The germline V gene encodes CDR1 KGHSH and CDR2 LQKENI. This CDR3 is built from 13 residues. CDR3 in amino acids: CASSPSRDYEQYF.

In terms of frequency, this clonotype is medium-sized (0.01 to 0.1%). The V and J genes are TRBV6-5 and TRBJ2-3; no DNA is available, so the TRBD1 call from TCRdb remains unchecked. Germline CDR1 and CDR2: MNHEY and SVGAGI. The CDR3 consists of 15 residues. This chain's CDR3 is CASSPDRGSTDTQYF.

This clonotype is called medium-sized based on its frequency. V usage is TRBV18 and J usage is TRBJ2-2; the D call of TRBD2 rests on TCRdb alone, since no DNA is present to check it. The length of the CDR3 is 19 residues. Per the germline V gene, CDR1 is KGHSH and CDR2 is LQKENI. CDR3 residues: CASSLRGVGPTEGTGELFF. Variable domain in full (rest from reference TRBV18 and TRBJ2-2): NAGVMQNPRHLVRRRGQEARLRCSPMKGHSHVYWYRQLPEEGLKFMVYLQKENIIDESGMPKERFSAEFPKEGPSILRIQQVVRGDSAAYFCASSLRGVGPTEGTGELFFGEGSRLTVL.

This clonotype is called medium-sized based on its frequency. The chain employs TRBV5-6 and TRBJ1-6. There are 14 residues in the CDR3. Germline lookup yields CDR1 SGHDT and CDR2 YYEEEE. CDR3 loop: CASSLRPRNSPLHF.

By frequency, this clonotype registers medium-sized. The chain couples TRBV5-5 to TRBJ1-6. The germline V gene has CDR1 SGHKS and CDR2 YYEKEE (reference sequence). The CDR3 loop spans 13 amino acids. CDR3: CASSFGRNSPLHF. The full variable domain, rest sourced from reference TRBV5-5 and TRBJ1-6, is DAGVTQSPTHLIKTRGQQVTLRCSPISGHKSVSWYQQVLGQGPQFIFQYYEKEERGRGNFPDRFSARQFPNYSSELNVNALLLGDSALYLCASSFGRNSPLHFGNGTRLTVT.